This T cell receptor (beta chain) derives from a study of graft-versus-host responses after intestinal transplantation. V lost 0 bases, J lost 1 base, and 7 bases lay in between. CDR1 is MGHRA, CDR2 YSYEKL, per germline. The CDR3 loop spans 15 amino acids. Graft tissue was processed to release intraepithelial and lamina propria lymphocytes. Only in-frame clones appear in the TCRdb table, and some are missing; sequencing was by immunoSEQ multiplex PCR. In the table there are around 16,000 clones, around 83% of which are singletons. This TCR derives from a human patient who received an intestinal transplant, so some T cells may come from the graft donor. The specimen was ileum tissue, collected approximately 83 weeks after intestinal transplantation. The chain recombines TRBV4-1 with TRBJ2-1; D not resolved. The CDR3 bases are TGCGCCAGCAGCCAAGAAAAGGATTCCTACAATGAGCAGTTCTTC. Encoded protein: CASSQEKDSYNEQFF.